This T cell receptor beta chain was recovered during a study of T-cell memory formation after mild COVID-19 (dated by TCRdb to the early 2020s). Regarding the study in general: TCR sequence clusters from the two donors were found to be largely donor specific. Longitudinal TCRalpha and TCRbeta repertoire sequencing tracked T-cell clones expanding and contracting after mild COVID-19 in a couple of donors. Two young, previously healthy adult volunteers made up the cohort, one male and one female.

Points the paper makes about the study in general: The study included only two mild cases, and larger cohorts that include severe cases with pre-infection samples were judged to be necessary. Balanced CD4/CD8 phenotypes were observed for clones contracting from day 15 to 85, whereas a bias towards CD4+ was observed for a second wave of clones expanding from day 15 to 37. Contracting CD4+ clones turned up mainly in the CM and EM memory subsets, whereas EMRA was where CD8+ clones were enriched. Whether the second-wave clones peaking on day 37 were SARS-CoV-2 specific was not confirmed. The detection of some responding clones in pre-infection memory suggests that pre-existing cross-reactive memory T cells joined the SARS-CoV-2 response.

TCRdb names Illumina NovaSeq 6000 as the instrument used. TCRalpha and TCRbeta cDNA libraries were constructed by 5'RACE with constant-segment primers, with sample barcodes and unique molecular identifiers being introduced. Trizol reagent was used to extract RNA from every sample. Libraries were amplified in two PCR steps, with a second sample barcode and Illumina TruSeq adapters added in the second step. Sequencing of libraries was performed on an Illumina NovaSeq with 2 x 150 bp paired-end reads. The published analysis was carried out like this. The reads were demultiplexed and collapsed into UMI-guided consensus sequences using migec v1.2.7. Using mixcr v2.1.11, UMI consensuses were aligned to TRA and TRB V and J templates and then assembled into clonotypes. A clonotype was counted as expanded or contracted only if both edgeR and NoisET called the change significant, with noise models trained on biological replicates. For edgeR calls, the cutoffs were a false discovery rate-adjusted p below 0.01 and a log2 fold-change threshold of 1. As an exploratory analysis of dynamics, max-normalized trajectories of the 1000 most abundant clonotypes were examined with PCA combined with hierarchical clustering. The CD4 or CD8 phenotype of responding clones was assigned using the separately sequenced CD4+ and CD8+ repertoires. The raw public data were reprocessed by TCRdb itself: fastp quality trimming at Q25, MiXCR clonotype calling, in-frame beta chains only. Every CDR3 protein is listed once, alongside the most common genes and DNA of its rows. What appears here as the V and J calls and clone size reflects TCRdb's work, not the paper's. The sample contains under 200,000 distinct CDR3 sequences, approximately 13% of them found a single time. The ten largest clones represent 3.3% of the sample.

There are a few counts of this clonotype. Which antigen it targets is not known. No base qualities exist here, and no much larger clone lies one base off it. Ficoll-Paque density gradient centrifugation was the method used to isolate PBMCs. The CDR3 has 14 amino acids, counting the end cysteine and phenylalanine. The sequence is cut down to CDR3 DNA, 42 bases in frame from base 1. CDR1 and CDR2 are drawn from the germline V gene (reference sequence): MNHEY, SMNVEV. Deletion took 10 bases off V and 2 bases off J, with a span of 16 bases between the germline ends. Sequenced input: PBMCs or a T cell subset sorted from them (not recorded which). The rearranged segments are TRBV27 and TRBJ2-3; perhaps TRBD2 is the D gene, with 5 bases matching. The TCR originated in a man in his late teens or twenties who had mild COVID-19 (a few samples of this study predate the infection). The sample titles of this study are shuffled in the database, so cell type and time point are left out; the donor was told from shared clones. DNA sequence: TGTGCCACAACGGAGCGGACCGACACAGATACGCAGTATTTT. Its coded protein is CATTERTDTDTQYF.